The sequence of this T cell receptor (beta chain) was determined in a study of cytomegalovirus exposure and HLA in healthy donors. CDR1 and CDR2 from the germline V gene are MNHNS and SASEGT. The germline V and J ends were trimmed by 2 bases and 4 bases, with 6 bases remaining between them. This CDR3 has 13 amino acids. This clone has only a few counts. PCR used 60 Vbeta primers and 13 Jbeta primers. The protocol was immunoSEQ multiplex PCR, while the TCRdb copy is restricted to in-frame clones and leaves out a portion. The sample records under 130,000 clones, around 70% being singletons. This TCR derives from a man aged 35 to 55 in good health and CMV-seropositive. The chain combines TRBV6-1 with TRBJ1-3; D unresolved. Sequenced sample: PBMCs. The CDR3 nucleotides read TGTGCCAGCAGTGAACGGTCGGGAAACACCATATATTTT. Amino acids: CASSERSGNTIYF.